This T cell receptor beta chain is drawn from a study of identical twins. Study observations and caveats: In beta out-of-frame sequences, the excess sharing between twins was weaker.

Healthy Caucasians, and only they, were the donors. CDR3 size: 19 residues. CDR1 and CDR2 (germline): KGHDR, SFDVKD. Trimming took 5 bases from V and 0 from J; bases not matched to a gene: 14. TCRdb recomputed calls from the 5' RACE reads with MiXCR, one row per CDR3 protein. The sample records roughly 690,000 distinct CDR3 sequences, 20% to 25% being singletons. About this clonotype itself: What it binds is unknown.

The same specimen was also included in a second study, on T cells expressing NK-cell markers. Turning to that study: NKG2C+ dominant clonotypes from 5 or 6 donors made up roughly 1.0-8% of CD8+ T cells. A few donors likewise had their CD3+CD56-NKG2C+ fraction led by these clonotypes.

The genes are TRBV24-1 and TRBJ2-3; 9 nucleotides match TRBD1. This clonotype was obtained from a woman under 30 in good health. Sequenced sample: PBMCs. The CDR3 sequence: CATSGGGDRATPSTDTQYF. CDR3 coding DNA: TGTGCCACCAGTGGTGGCGGGGACAGGGCGACACCTAGCACAGATACGCAGTATTTT.